This TCR beta chain derives from a study of T cell responses to AZD1222 COVID-19 vaccine. General study points: Mostly white British, mostly female donors; authors suggested clonal diversity may be underestimated. Among AZD1222 vaccinees, only five to seven were seropositive at baseline. Vaccine-associated CD4 TCRs ranged over spike, dominating at 160-218 and 743-854.

This CDR3 comprises 12 residues. V was trimmed by 4 bases and J by 4 bases, leaving 4 bases between them. Germline CDR1 and CDR2: MDHEN and SYDVKM. Clones were read by immunoSEQ multiplex PCR, and TCRdb kept only the in-frame ones, dropping some. The sample carries around 140,000 clones, roughly 84% recorded once. About this clone: The antigen remains unidentified.

Analysis merged second doses at about 4 or about 12 weeks. Sequencing used peripheral blood, obtained 28 days after the second AZD1222 dose. The V and J genes are TRBV28 and TRBJ2-2, with D uncertain. The origin of this receptor is an adult who received the AZD1222 COVID-19 vaccine. The CDR3 DNA sequence: TGTGCCAGCAGTTCACCCACCGGGGAGCTGTTTTTT. Amino acids: CASSSPTGELFF.